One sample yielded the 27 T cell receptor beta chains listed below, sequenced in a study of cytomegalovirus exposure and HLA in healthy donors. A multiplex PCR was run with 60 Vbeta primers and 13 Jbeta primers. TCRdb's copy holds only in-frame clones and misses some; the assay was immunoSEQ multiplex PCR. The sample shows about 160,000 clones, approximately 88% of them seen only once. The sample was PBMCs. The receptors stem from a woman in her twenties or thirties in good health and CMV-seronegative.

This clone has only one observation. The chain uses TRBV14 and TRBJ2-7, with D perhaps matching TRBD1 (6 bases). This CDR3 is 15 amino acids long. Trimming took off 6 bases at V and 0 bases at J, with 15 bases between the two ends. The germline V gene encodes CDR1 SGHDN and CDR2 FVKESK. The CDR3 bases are TGTGCCAGCAGTAGACAGGTTGGGAGCTCCTACGAGCAGTACTTC. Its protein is CASSRQVGSSYEQYF. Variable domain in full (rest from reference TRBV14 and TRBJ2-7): EAGVTQFPSHSVIEKGQTVTLRCDPISGHDNLYWYRRVMGKEIKFLLHFVKESKQDESGMPNNRFLAERTGGTYSTLKVQPAELEDSGVYFCASSRQVGSSYEQYFGPGTRLTVT.

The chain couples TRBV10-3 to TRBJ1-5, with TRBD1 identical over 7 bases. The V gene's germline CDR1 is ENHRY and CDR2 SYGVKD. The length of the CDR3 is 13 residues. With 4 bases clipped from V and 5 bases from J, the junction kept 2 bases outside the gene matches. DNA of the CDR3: TGTGCCATCAGTGGCACAGGGGATCAGCCCCAGCATTTT. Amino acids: CAISGTGDQPQHF.

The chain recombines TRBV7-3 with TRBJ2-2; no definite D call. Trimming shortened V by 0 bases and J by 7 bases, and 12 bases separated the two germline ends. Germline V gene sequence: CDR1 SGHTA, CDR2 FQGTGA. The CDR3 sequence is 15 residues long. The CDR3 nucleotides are TGTGCCAGCAGCTTAACCCCTCGATTGCGCGGGGAGCTGTTTTTT. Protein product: CASSLTPRLRGELFF.

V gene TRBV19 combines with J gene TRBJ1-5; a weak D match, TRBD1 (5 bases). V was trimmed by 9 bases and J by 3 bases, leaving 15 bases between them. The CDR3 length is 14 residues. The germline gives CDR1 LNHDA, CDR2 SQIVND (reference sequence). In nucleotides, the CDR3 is TGTGCCAGGATCGGGCAGGGCGACAATCAGCCCCAGCATTTT. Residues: CARIGQGDNQPQHF.

CDR3 DNA sequence: TGTGCCGGCACCCTGGACAGGGGACAATTTGAAGCTTTCTTT. Protein sequence: CAGTLDRGQFEAFF. This chain connects TRBV2 to TRBJ1-1, with 9 bases that match TRBD1. The V gene end was trimmed by 11 bases and the J gene end by 7 bases; junction bases not matched to a gene: 14. This CDR3 has 14 amino acids. From germline, CDR1 is SNHLY and CDR2 FYNNEI. Complete variable domain (other parts from reference TRBV2 and TRBJ1-1): EPEVTQTPSHQVTQMGQEVILRCVPISNHLYFYWYRQILGQKVEFLVSFYNNEISEKSEIFDDQFSVERPDGSNFTLKIRSTKLEDSAMYFCAGTLDRGQFEAFFGQGTRLTVV.

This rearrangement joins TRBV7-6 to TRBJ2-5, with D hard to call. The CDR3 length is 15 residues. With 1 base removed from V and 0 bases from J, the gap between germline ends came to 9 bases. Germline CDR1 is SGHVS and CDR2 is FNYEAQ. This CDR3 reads CASSLGTMYQETQYF. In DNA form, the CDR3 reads TGTGCCAGCAGCTTAGGAACAATGTACCAAGAGACCCAGTACTTC.

In nucleotides, the CDR3 is TGTGCCAGCAGACACGCCGACCCCTTACCTAACCTAGGTACGCAGTATTTT. This codes for CASRHADPLPNLGTQYF. V usage is TRBV28 and J usage is TRBJ2-3; no clear D. CDR3 length: 17 amino acids. Germline V lookup: CDR1 MDHEN, CDR2 SYDVKM. Trimming cost V 6 bases and J 8 bases, with 27 bases left between them.

The CDR3 region is CASSIDSSRLSSGNTIYF. CDR3 nucleotide sequence: TGTGCCAGTAGTATAGATTCTTCGCGACTTTCCTCTGGAAACACCATATATTTT. The chain carries TRBV19 and TRBJ1-3; D is uncertain. Germline V gives CDR1 LNHDA, CDR2 SQIVND (reference sequence). V gave up 0 bases and J gave up 0 bases, with 15 bases separating them. This CDR3 comprises 18 residues. Full variable domain (outside the CDR3, taken from reference TRBV19 and TRBJ1-3): DGGITQSPKYLFRKEGQNVTLSCEQNLNHDAMYWYRQDPGQGLRLIYYSQIVNDFQKGDIAEGYSVSREKKESFPLTVTSAQKNPTAFYLCASSIDSSRLSSGNTIYFGEGSWLTVV.

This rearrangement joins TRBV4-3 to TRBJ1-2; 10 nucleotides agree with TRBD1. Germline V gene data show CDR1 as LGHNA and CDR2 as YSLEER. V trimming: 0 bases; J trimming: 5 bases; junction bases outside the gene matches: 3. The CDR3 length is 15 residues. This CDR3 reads CASSQDLGQGYGYTF. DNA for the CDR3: TGCGCCAGCAGCCAAGACTTGGGACAGGGGTATGGCTACACCTTC.

The CDR3, as DNA: TGTGCCAGCAGGCCCGGGACAGGGGGCACCGGGGAGCTGTTTTTT. Its protein product is CASRPGTGGTGELFF. The chain employs TRBV6-4 and TRBJ2-2; 11 positions match TRBD1. The J segment lost 4 bases and the V segment lost 6 bases, leaving 4 bases of the junction unmatched. The CDR3 sequence is 15 residues long. Germline CDR1 and CDR2: MRHNA and SNTAGT.

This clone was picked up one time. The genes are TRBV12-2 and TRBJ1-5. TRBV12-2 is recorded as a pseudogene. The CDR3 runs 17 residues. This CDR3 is CASRLAWPRGDGQPQHF. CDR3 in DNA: TGTGCAAGTCGCTTAGCCTGGCCACGGGGGGACGGACAGCCCCAGCATTTT.

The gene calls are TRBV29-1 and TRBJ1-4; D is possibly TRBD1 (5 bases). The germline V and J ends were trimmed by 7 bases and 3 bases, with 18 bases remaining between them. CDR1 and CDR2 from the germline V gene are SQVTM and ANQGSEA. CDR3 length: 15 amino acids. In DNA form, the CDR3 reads TGCAGCGCTTCGGGCAGGGCGTGGGCTAATGAAAAACTGTTTTTT. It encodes CSASGRAWANEKLFF. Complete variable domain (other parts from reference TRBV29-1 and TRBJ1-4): SAVISQKPSRDICQRGTSLTIQCQVDSQVTMMFWYRQQPGQSLTLIATANQGSEATYESGFVIDKFPISRPNLTFSTLTVSNMSPEDSSIYLCSASGRAWANEKLFFGSGTQLSVL.

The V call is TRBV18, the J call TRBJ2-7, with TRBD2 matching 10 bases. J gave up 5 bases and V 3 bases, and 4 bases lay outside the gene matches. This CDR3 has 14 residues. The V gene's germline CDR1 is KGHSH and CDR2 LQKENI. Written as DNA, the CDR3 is TGTGCCAGCTCACCCGGGACTAGCGCCAACGAGCAGTACTTC. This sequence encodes CASSPGTSANEQYF.

CDR3: CASSLSSSWGGSGETQYF. CDR3 DNA sequence: TGTGCCAGCAGTTTATCGTCCAGTTGGGGCGGGAGTGGAGAGACCCAGTACTTC. V and J are TRBV27 and TRBJ2-5; 7 bases are shared with TRBD2. This CDR3 has 18 residues. Germline V gene sequence: CDR1 MNHEY, CDR2 SMNVEV (reference sequence). V gave up 0 bases and J gave up 4 bases; unmatched junction bases: 14.

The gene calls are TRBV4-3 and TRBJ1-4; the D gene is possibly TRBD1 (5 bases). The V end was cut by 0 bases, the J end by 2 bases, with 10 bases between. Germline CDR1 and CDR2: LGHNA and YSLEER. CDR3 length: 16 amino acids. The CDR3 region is CASSQDGRGTNEKLFF. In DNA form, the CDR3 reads TGCGCCAGCAGCCAAGATGGTCGGGGGACTAATGAAAAACTGTTTTTT.

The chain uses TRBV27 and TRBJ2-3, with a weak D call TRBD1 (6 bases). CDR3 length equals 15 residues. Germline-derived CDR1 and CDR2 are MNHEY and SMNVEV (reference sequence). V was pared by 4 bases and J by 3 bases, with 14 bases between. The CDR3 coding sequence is TGTGCCAGCAGTTCTAGACTGAGGGGGACAGATACGCAGTATTTT. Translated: CASSSRLRGTDTQYF.

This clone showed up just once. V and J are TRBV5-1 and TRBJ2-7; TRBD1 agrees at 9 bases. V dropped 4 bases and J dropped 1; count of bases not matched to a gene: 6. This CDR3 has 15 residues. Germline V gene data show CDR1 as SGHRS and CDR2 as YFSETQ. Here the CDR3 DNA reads TGCGCCAGCAGCGAAGCGGGACAGGGATCCTACGAGCAGTACTTC. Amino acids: CASSEAGQGSYEQYF.

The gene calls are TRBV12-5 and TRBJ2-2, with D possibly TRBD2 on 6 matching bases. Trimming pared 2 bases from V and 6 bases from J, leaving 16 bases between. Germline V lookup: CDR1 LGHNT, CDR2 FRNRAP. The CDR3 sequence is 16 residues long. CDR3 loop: CASGLQSRGGSGELFF. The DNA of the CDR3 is TGTGCTAGTGGTTTGCAAAGTAGGGGAGGTTCCGGGGAGCTGTTTTTT.

CDR3: CANMTGGECYYGYTF. The CDR3 region has the DNA TGCGCCAACATGACAGGGGGTGAATGTTACTATGGCTACACCTTC. V and J are TRBV23-1 and TRBJ1-2; 9 bases match TRBD1. TRBV23-1 is treated as an ORF (open reading frame) with a function not yet certain. This CDR3 comprises 15 residues. V lost 10 bases, J lost 3 bases, and 12 bases stayed unmatched.

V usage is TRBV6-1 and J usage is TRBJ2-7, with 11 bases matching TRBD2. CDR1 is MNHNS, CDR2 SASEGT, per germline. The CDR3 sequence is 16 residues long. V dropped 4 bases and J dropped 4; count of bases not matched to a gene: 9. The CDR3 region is CASSGGLGTSGYEQYF. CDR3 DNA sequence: TGTGCCAGCAGTGGGGGCCTCGGGACTAGCGGTTACGAGCAGTACTTC.

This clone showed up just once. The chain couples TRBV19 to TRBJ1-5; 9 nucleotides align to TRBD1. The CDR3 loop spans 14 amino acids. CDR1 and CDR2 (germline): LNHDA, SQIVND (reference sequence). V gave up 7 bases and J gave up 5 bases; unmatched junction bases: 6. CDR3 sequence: CASTQTGGHQPQHF. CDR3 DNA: TGTGCCAGTACCCAAACAGGGGGCCATCAGCCCCAGCATTTT.

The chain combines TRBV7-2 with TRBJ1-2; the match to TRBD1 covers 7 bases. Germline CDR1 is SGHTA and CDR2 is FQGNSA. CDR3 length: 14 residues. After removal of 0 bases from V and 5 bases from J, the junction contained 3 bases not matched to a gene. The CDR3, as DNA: TGTGCCAGCAGCTTAGCGCAACAGGGGTATGGCTACACCTTC. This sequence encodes CASSLAQQGYGYTF.

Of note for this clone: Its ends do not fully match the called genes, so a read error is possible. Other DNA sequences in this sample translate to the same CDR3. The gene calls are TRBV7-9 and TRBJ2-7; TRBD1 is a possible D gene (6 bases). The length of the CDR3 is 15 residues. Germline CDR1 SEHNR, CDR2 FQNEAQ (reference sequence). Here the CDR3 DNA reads TGTGCCAGCAGTTTATATCAGGGGACCTCCCACGAGCAGTACTTC. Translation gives CASSLYQGTSHEQYF.

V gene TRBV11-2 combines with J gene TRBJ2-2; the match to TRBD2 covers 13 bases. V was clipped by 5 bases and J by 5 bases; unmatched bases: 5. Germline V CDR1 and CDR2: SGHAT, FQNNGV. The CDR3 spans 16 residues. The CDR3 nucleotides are TGTGCCAGCAGCGGACCGGGACTAGCGGGGACCGGGGAGCTGTTTTTT. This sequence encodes CASSGPGLAGTGELFF.

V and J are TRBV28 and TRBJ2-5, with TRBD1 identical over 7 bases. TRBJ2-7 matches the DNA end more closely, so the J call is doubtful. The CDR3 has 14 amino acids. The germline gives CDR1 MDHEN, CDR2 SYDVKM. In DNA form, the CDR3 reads TGTGCCAGCAGTCGTACAGGGGTTGGGTACGAGCAGTACTTC. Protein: CASSRTGVGYEQYF.

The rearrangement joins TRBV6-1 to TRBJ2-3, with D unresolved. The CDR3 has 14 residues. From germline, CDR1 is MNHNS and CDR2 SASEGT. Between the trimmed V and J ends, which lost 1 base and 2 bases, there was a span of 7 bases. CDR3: CASSEVFLTDTQYF. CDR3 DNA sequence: TGTGCCAGCAGTGAAGTTTTCCTCACAGATACGCAGTATTTT.

CDR3 in amino acids: CAKDRGQVGELFF. CDR3 nucleotides: TGTGCCAAGGACAGGGGGCAAGTCGGGGAGCTGTTTTTT. The rearrangement links TRBV6-6 to TRBJ2-2; 11 positions match TRBD1. The germline gives CDR1 MNHNY, CDR2 SVGAGI (reference sequence). The J segment lost 7 bases and the V segment lost 10 bases, leaving 5 bases of the junction unmatched. The CDR3 consists of 13 residues.